This T cell receptor beta chain was recovered during a study of shared clonotypes between healthy human individuals (dated by TCRdb to the early 2020s). Study-level background: A few men and two women, aged 18 to 49 years, made up the cohort. Leukapheresis yielded between about 0.94 and 10 billion PBMCs per donor. To estimate repertoire size and how much clonotype sharing occurs between individuals, the study deeply sequenced the blood TCR repertoires of several healthy adults. To increase sequencing depth and limit assay-specific biases, different laboratories used diverse techniques to prepare libraries and sequence TCR repertoires. Findings and caveats that apply to the study as a whole: Sampling was restricted to blood, and TCR repertoires in tissues likely differ from the TCR repertoires found in blood. Pairwise subsampling indicated that sequencing depth was expected to affect the degree of clonotype sharing among donors. The small number of donors limited the genetic and exposure-history diversity represented.

This clone was observed a handful of times. What this receptor recognizes is not known. Nothing much larger sits one base from this clone, and base qualities are not available. Other DNA variants within this sample encode the same CDR3. Using the deep immunoSEQ assay, TCR CDR3 regions were amplified from genomic DNA by multiplex PCR. Extracted genomic DNA from each cell subset was spread evenly across all wells of several immunoSEQ 96-well plates, with each plate serving as a replicate. Each replicate PCR for unsorted PBMC received about 0.3 ug genomic DNA, equal to approximately 29,000 T cell genomes. Ten immunoSEQ deep assay plates were used to sequence unsorted PBMC genomic DNA. Purified libraries were measured with a Qubit 3.0 fluorometer, size-checked on a Bioanalyzer 2100, and measured again with the KAPA Library Quantification kit. Every immunoSEQ 96-well plate was sequenced on a separate single-read 150-cycle Illumina NextSeq 550 flow cell. In the original analysis: Because the immunoSEQ output included only junctional sequences and no quality scores, the filtering could not be the same as the filtering used for full-length reads. To assign V/J genes and CDR3, sequences were annotated against IMGT germline references using PyIR, a Python wrapper for IgBLAST v1.9. Reads were filtered out if the reads had weak V/J assignments (E-value above 1e-6), no CDR3, stop codons, out-of-frame junctions, or ambiguous translated residues. V3J clonotypes were defined by identical inferred V gene, J gene, and CDR3 amino acid sequence. Percentage overlap between repertoires was calculated by dividing the number of shared unique clonotypes by the size of the smaller repertoire. Repertoire richness was assessed with RTK rarefaction, the Chao1 estimator, and Recon v2.1 estimates of unobserved clonotypes. TCRdb took this table from immuneACCESS and kept in-frame rearrangements with V and J called. Such tables lack part of the clones; where checked against another copy, unresolved V genes explain under half of the gap, and the rest is unexplained. V, J and clone size derive from that table, while D and trimming were established from the DNA sequence. The sample table records fewer than 700,000 clones; around 78% of these occur just once. The top ten clonotypes cover about 12% of the sample.

From V the trimming removes 6 bases and from J it removes 1 base, while the gene matches leave 5 bases of the junction unaccounted for. CDR1 and CDR2 are drawn from the germline V gene: SNHLY, FYNNEI. The CDR3 runs 15 residues from the cysteine to the phenylalanine. Just the 45-base CDR3 DNA is kept, in frame starting at base 1. Donors were healthy HIV-negative adults with no recently reported acute infections or vaccinations. Only Caucasian adults living in Nashville, Tennessee, USA were represented among the donors. For unsorted samples, 90 million to 95 million PBMCs were counted, and genomic DNA was extracted using the QIAamp DNA Blood Mini kit. Blood was obtained by leukapheresis, after which PBMCs were separated by Ficoll-Histopaque density gradient centrifugation and cryopreserved in liquid nitrogen vapor phase.

Sequencing was done on a sample of PBMCs. The rearranged chain carries TRBV2 and TRBJ2-5; the central 10 bases match TRBD1. The TCR was taken from a middle-aged woman in good health. Some clones in this sample may be carry-over from other donors' samples. For the CDR3, the sequence is CASSGQGGPQETQYF. The DNA sequence follows: TGTGCCAGCAGCGGACAGGGGGGGCCCCAAGAGACCCAGTACTTC.